These 9 T cell receptor beta chains were all obtained from the same sample, sequenced in a study of cytotoxic CD8 clonotypes in ibrutinib-treated CLL. The assay was immunoSEQ multiplex PCR, and TCRdb's table has in-frame clones only and misses some. Of roughly 300,000 clones listed, approximately 76% are singletons. The source material was PBMCs, sampled at disease progression, from a patient treated with ibrutinib. These receptors all stem from a human donor with chronic lymphocytic leukemia.

The chain couples TRBV20-1 to TRBJ1-1; D gene uncertain. V gave up 3 bases and J gave up 5 bases, with 7 bases separating them. This CDR3 spans 11 amino acids. Germline-derived CDR1 and CDR2 are DFQATT and SNEGSKA (reference sequence). CDR3 loop: CSASRGTEAFF. The CDR3 nucleotides read TGCAGTGCTAGTCGGGGAACTGAAGCTTTCTTT.

This clone has more than one count but fewer than ten. The CDR3 region has the DNA TGTGCCAGTAGTGCCCCGACAGGGGTTTATTCACCCCTCCACTTT. Translating it yields CASSAPTGVYSPLHF. This chain connects TRBV19 to TRBJ1-6; TRBD1 agrees at 8 bases. CDR3 length: 15 amino acids. CDR1 and CDR2 from the germline V gene are LNHDA and SQIVND (reference sequence). V dropped 5 bases and J dropped 8; count of bases not matched to a gene: 8.

The chain couples TRBV10-3 to TRBJ2-3; tentative D call: TRBD1 (6 bases). V lost 6 bases, J lost 1 base, and 23 bases lay in between. Germline lookup yields CDR1 ENHRY and CDR2 SYGVKD. The CDR3 covers 18 residues. This chain's CDR3 is CAISPNAGNRAGTDTQYF. As DNA, the CDR3 is TGTGCCATCAGCCCCAACGCCGGTAACAGGGCGGGCACAGATACGCAGTATTTT.

V gene TRBV9 combines with J gene TRBJ2-3; 11 nucleotides match TRBD2. Trimming took 4 bases from V and 4 from J; bases not matched to a gene: 5. In germline, CDR1 is SGDLS, CDR2 YYNGEE. The CDR3 runs to 15 residues. The chain's CDR3 is CASSTAGLAADTQYF. As DNA, the CDR3 is TGTGCCAGCAGCACCGCGGGACTAGCGGCAGATACGCAGTATTTT.

The chain employs TRBV7-9 and TRBJ2-7; 8 bases line up with TRBD2. There are 14 residues in the CDR3. The J segment lost 3 bases and the V segment lost 3 bases, leaving 4 bases of the junction unmatched. The germline V gene encodes CDR1 SEHNR and CDR2 FQNEAQ (reference sequence). Here the CDR3 reads CASSFTSGNYEQYF. The CDR3 DNA follows: TGTGCCAGCAGCTTCACTAGCGGCAACTACGAGCAGTACTTC.

This sequence joins TRBV6-4 and TRBJ2-3; 10 positions agree with TRBD2. The junction had 6 bases not matched to a gene; V was cut back by 3 bases and J by 3 bases. Germline V gene data show CDR1 as MRHNA and CDR2 as SNTAGT. This CDR3 is 16 amino acids long. CDR3 sequence: CASSELAGVRTDTQYF. The CDR3 nucleotides are TGTGCCAGCAGTGAGCTAGCGGGAGTTCGTACAGATACGCAGTATTTT.

V usage is TRBV9 and J usage is TRBJ2-7; 11 nucleotides agree with TRBD1. Germline CDR1 is SGDLS and CDR2 is YYNGEE. This CDR3 has 16 residues. Trimming removed 0 bases from V and 6 bases from J; junction bases left unmatched: 8. The CDR3: CASSVEGRGTGGEQYF. CDR3 DNA sequence: TGTGCCAGCAGCGTAGAGGGAAGAGGGACAGGGGGCGAGCAGTACTTC. Combining the CDR3 with reference TRBV9 and TRBJ2-7 gives the whole variable domain DSGVTQTPKHLITATGQRVTLRCSPRSGDLSVYWYQQSLDQGLQFLIQYYNGEERAKGNILERFSAQQFPDLHSELNLSSLELGDSALYFCASSVEGRGTGGEQYFGPGTRLTVT.

The chain has TRBV11-2 and TRBJ2-7; a weak D match, TRBD1 (7 bases). Germline V gives CDR1 SGHAT, CDR2 FQNNGV. Trimming removed 5 bases from V and 7 bases from J, with 18 bases in between. The CDR3 sequence is 14 residues long. CDR3 bases: TGTGCCAGCAGCCGCAATGAGGGGGCGGGGGAGCAGTACTTC. Its translation is CASSRNEGAGEQYF.

The CDR3 region has the DNA TGTGCCAGCAGGCGAACCGGGACAGGGAGGACCAACGAGCAGTACTTC. Amino acid sequence: CASRRTGTGRTNEQYF. The chain joins TRBV5-6 to TRBJ2-7, with TRBD1 matching 9 bases. Germline V gene lookup returns CDR1 SGHDT and CDR2 YYEEEE. The J segment lost 5 bases and the V segment lost 5 bases, leaving 14 bases of the junction unmatched. This CDR3 spans 16 amino acids. Full variable domain (rest looked up from reference TRBV5-6 and TRBJ2-7): DAGVTQSPTHLIKTRGQQVTLRCSPKSGHDTVSWYQQALGQGPQFIFQYYEEEERQRGNFPDRFSGHQFPNYSSELNVNALLLGDSALYLCASRRTGTGRTNEQYFGPGTRLTVT.